This TCR beta chain was identified during a study of T cell changes during pregnancy in multiple sclerosis. Germline V gene data show CDR1 as SGHAT and CDR2 as FQNNGV. V was pared by 1 base and J by 2 bases, with 21 bases between. The CDR3 contains 18 residues. This clone showed up just once. Only in-frame clones appear in the TCRdb table, and some are missing; sequencing was by immunoSEQ multiplex PCR. The sample yields about 63,000 clones, approximately 93% seen once. This specimen was CD8+ T cells from peripheral blood mononuclear cells, taken in the second trimester of pregnancy. This TCR was recovered from a female donor with multiple sclerosis, enrolled in a pregnancy study. V usage is TRBV11-2 and J usage is TRBJ2-7; a possible D gene is TRBD2 (6 bases). The CDR3 bases are TGTGCCAGCAGCTTAGCGGGAGTATCTATACGACTTGCCTACGAGCAGTACTTC. This translates into CASSLAGVSIRLAYEQYF.